This TCR beta chain was found in a study of blood T cell repertoires in COVID-19 (dated by TCRdb to between 2020 and 2021). Study-wide context: Samples from collaborators originated in the United States, Italy and Spain and spanned both the acute and convalescent phases of COVID-19. The material from the prospective study consisted of cDNA or gDNA derived from T cells, B-cell-depleted T cells, or PBMCs. The repertoires were released in a freely available public database meant as a resource for research on the immune response to SARS-CoV-2. The samples were drawn from two sources: the first 160 participants of the ongoing ImmuneRACE study, and over 1,000 subjects contributed by 6 global collaborators. The dataset comprised deeply sampled blood TCRbeta repertoires from subjects exposed to, actively infected with, or recovered from COVID-19. Sample metadata almost always included a de-identified subject ID, COVID-19 status, age in years and sex. Where available, HLA class I and class II types were obtained from metadata supplied by the sample provider rather than from assay-based typing. Overall results and qualifications from the work: How much clinical and demographic metadata was included differed by source and by participant, and the metadata was provided uncurated.

Of note for this clone: No antigen is known for it. No much larger clonotype is one base removed from it; base qualities were not supplied.

TCRbeta CDR3 regions were amplified from genomic DNA using the immunoSEQ Assay, a bias-controlled multiplex PCR. In the source study's methods: Within the assay, amplification of reference gene primers was used to estimate how many nucleated cells each sample contained. To quantify the absolute abundance of each unique TCRbeta CDR3 rearrangement, sequence reads were collapsed and filtered. Productive Simpson clonality was computed per sample as the square root of Simpson's diversity index over productive rearrangements. TCRdb's version of the immuneACCESS table is confined to in-frame rearrangements and falls short of the full clone set. An unresolved V gene accounts for under half of the shortfall where checked; the remainder is of unknown origin. The V and J calls and the clone size are those of that table, but D and trimming were determined from the DNA. Within this sample are about 300,000 clones, with 70% to 90% of them counted one time only. The ten largest clones add up to over 1% of the sample.

Each collaborating institution followed its own protocols to collect whole blood in K2EDTA tubes. For TCRbeta analysis, collaborators shipped samples as frozen whole blood, isolated PBMCs, or DNA extracted from either of those sample types. The CDR3 holds 15 amino acids from the cysteine to the phenylalanine. Solely the CDR3 DNA is kept, with 45 bases framed from the first base. The CDR1 and CDR2 encoded by the germline V gene are MDHEN and SYDVKM. V lost 5 bases and J lost 4 bases; the stretch between them is 15 bases long. Sequencing was performed on peripheral blood. Here the chain combines TRBV28 and TRBJ1-3, with an unclear D gene assignment. The source of this sequence is a man in his 70s with acute or convalescent COVID-19. The DNA sequence reads TGTGCCAGCAGTATAAATTACATTGAAGGAAACACCATATATTTT. Its coded protein is CASSINYIEGNTIYF.